This entry concerns a single TCR beta chain. This clonotype was recorded at least ten times. Its antigen target is currently unknown. Base qualities are not at hand, and no much larger clone is one base apart. The library came from multiplex PCR. These reads were obtained on an Illumina HiSeq 4000. CDR3 regions were amplified by Arm-PCR with iRepertoire HTBI primers to construct TCR beta libraries. Gel purification was performed on PCR products prior to sequencing. Per the source publication's procedure: Gene usage analysis of CDR3 amino acid clonotypes relied on the approximately 62 TRBV and around 13 TRBJ segments identified across samples. COPE and FqMerger were used to merge filtered high-quality paired reads into contigs. BLAST was used to align contigs to the IMGT TRBV, TRBD and TRBJ reference genes, and CDR3 was defined following IMGT. Any clonotype with a frequency above 0.1% was classified as a highly expanded clone. Repertoire diversity was measured by Shannon entropy, and V-J evenness by the Gini coefficient. A clonotype was considered public if more than one individual shared it. TCRdb reprocessing: public reads trimmed at Q25 with fastp, clones called with MiXCR, in-frame beta chains kept. Records with the same CDR3 protein are collapsed into one entry carrying the most frequent genes and DNA. TCRdb's processing, not the authors' own work, is the source of the V and J calls. For this sample the table gives more than 300,000 distinct CDR3 sequences, of which approximately 12% were detected only once. Approximately 20% of the sample comes from the top ten.

Taken from cysteine to phenylalanine, the CDR3 has 18 residues. Kept here is only the CDR3 DNA, which spans 54 bases and is read in frame from base 1. The V and J ends are trimmed by 1 base and 0 bases, leaving 17 bases between them. The sample is drawn from a study of regulatory T cells in long-lasting Graves disease (dated by TCRdb to the early 2020s). As for the study more broadly: Antithyroid drugs had been taken for less than 3 months by newly diagnosed Graves' disease patients. A total of around 35 samples underwent TCR sequencing: 13 from persistent and about 20 from newly diagnosed Graves' disease patients. The study was registered as a clinical trial and conducted in China. Peripheral blood TCR sequencing and RNA sequencing compared persistent Graves' disease patients with newly diagnosed Graves' disease patients. The study at large found these results: More public clonotypes were shared among persistent patients (around 3,000) than among newly diagnosed patients (approximately 1,000). Because the primary lesion, thyroid tissue, could not be accessed, the study looked at peripheral blood alone. TRBV28, TRBJ1-2 and TRBJ2-5 were preferentially used in persistent disease, while TRBV20-1 and TRBJ2-1 were favored in newly diagnosed disease. As a limitation, the authors acknowledged that the small sample size may reduce accuracy. Sequencing and analysis were limited to the TCR beta chain. Compared with newly diagnosed patients, persistent Graves' disease patients had lower TCR Shannon entropy and fewer highly expanded clones, which suggests clonal expansion.

Per the publication, the time point label means: newly diagnosed GD, antithyroid drugs for less than 3 months. RNA was extracted from PBMCs in TRIzol for both TCR sequencing and RNA sequencing. Graves' disease was diagnosed according to American Thyroid Association guidelines. The patients came from an endocrinology department in Xi'an, China. From each patient, 7.5 to 10 milliliters of peripheral blood was collected into an EDTA anticoagulant tube. PBMCs were isolated by Ficoll Paque Plus density gradient separation without further T cell sorting. An Agilent 2100 Bioanalyzer and agarose gel were used to assess RNA quality, and a NanoDrop 2000 was used to measure RNA concentration. This same sample was also part of a study on T cells in Graves' hyperthyroidism and ophthalmopathy. As the second study states: Stable Graves' hyperthyroidism was defined as no progression to ophthalmopathy during 18 months of follow-up. Hyperthyroidism patients were aged 18 to 65 years and newly diagnosed, with disease duration of less than 2 months. The study excluded patients with uncontrolled infections, other autoimmune diseases, pregnancy or lactation. Diagnoses were based on clinical symptoms, serum thyroxine and TRAb, thyroid ultrasound and orbital computed tomography. For the first round of RT-PCR on the TCR CDR3, the HTBI primer set was used together with the Qiagen OneStep RT-PCR kit. Most expanded thyroid clonotypes (frequency above 0.001) were also detected in blood, a finding suggesting that blood repertoires may reflect thyroid immune responses. A 13 V-J signature model separated ophthalmopathy from stable hyperthyroidism, with approximately 86% sensitivity and 81.08% specificity in cross-validation and 80%/75% in testing. During validation, the model predicted progression to ophthalmopathy a median of about 6.3 months ahead of onset, with more than 60% sensitivity and 72% to 85% specificity. TCR V-J signatures able to tell the groups apart were searched for in a discovery cohort of more than 90 patients, of whom more than 40 had Graves' ophthalmopathy and around 58 had stable Graves' hyperthyroidism. Prospective prediction of ophthalmopathy was tested in an independent validation cohort consisting of some 20 hyperthyroidism patients and 15 to 17 patients who later progressed to ophthalmopathy. The 75 to 100 discovery patients were randomly split 7:3 into training and test sets. In several Graves' hyperthyroidism patients, the study also compared T-cell repertoires from thyroid tissue with T-cell repertoires from blood. Following sampling, methimazole starting at 30 mg daily was given to hyperthyroidism patients, and high-dose intravenous methylprednisolone was given to ophthalmopathy patients. The libraries were constructed in a second round of multiplex PCR and then size-selected and purified. The libraries were sequenced on an Illumina HiSeq2000 using paired-end 100 bp reads. Raw data were processed with SOAPnuke, discarding reads with adapters, uncalled bases, mean Phred below 15, or no exact constant-primer or identifier match. COPE v1.2.5 was used to merge high-quality paired reads, and clonotypes were defined as unique nucleotide sequences. MiTCR v1.1 was used to align the clonotypes against IMGT TRBV, TRBD and TRBJ reference segments. Analysis was restricted to V-J combinations with a frequency above 0.0001, which covered over 98% of repertoires. The TCS score was defined as the ratio of F50 (clonal expansion) to E x V (chaos), calculated using BLOSUM62-based TCRdist between CDR3 peptides within each V-J. Welch's t-statistics and random forest reduced around 520 V-J features to 13, which were used in a naive Bayes classifier (R e1071). No statistical method was used to set the sample size in advance, and investigators knew the group allocation. The paper describes TCR Vbeta CDR3 sequencing of 135 peripheral blood samples, made up of 40 to 45 ophthalmopathy patients, 70 to 75 hyperthyroidism patients and 17 progressor patients.

The input for sequencing was peripheral blood mononuclear cells (PBMCs), taken at new diagnosis, from a patient treated with antithyroid drugs. Rearrangement joined TRBV12-3 or TRBV12-4 to TRBJ2-3; the D gene is perhaps TRBD2, from 6 matching bases. The source is a woman aged 18-29 years with Graves disease. Donor details come from another sample of the same person, matched by shared clones. The CDR3 region: CASSLEMGLPGSTDTQYF. Here is the DNA: TGTGCCAGCAGTTTAGAGATGGGACTCCCAGGGAGCACAGATACGCAGTATTTT.